A single sample is the source of the 20 T cell receptor beta chains below, sequenced in a study of blood T cell dynamics during melanoma immunotherapy. Time point given: pre-treatment baseline. Here immunoSEQ multiplex PCR was the method, and the copy in TCRdb shows in-frame clones only, minus some. Of roughly 23,000 clones listed, nearly 90% are singletons. The source was blood, collected from a patient treated with checkpoint blockade. These receptors were collected from a human donor with melanoma.

V is TRBV10-2 and J is TRBJ1-3, with D perhaps TRBD1 (5 bases). The CDR3 is 16 amino acids. The V end was cut by 7 bases, the J end by 0 bases, with 16 bases between. Germline V gives CDR1 WSHSY, CDR2 SAAADI. CDR3 protein: CASTGDGGFSGNTIYF. CDR3 nucleotides: TGCGCCAGCACAGGAGACGGGGGGTTCTCTGGAAACACCATATATTTT.

The chain employs TRBV4-2 and TRBJ2-4; 7 positions agree with TRBD1. Germline lookup yields CDR1 LGHNA and CDR2 YNFKEQ. The CDR3 is made up of 15 amino acids. The ends lost 3 bases at V and 4 bases at J; junction bases unmatched: 6. The CDR3 DNA follows: TGTGCCAGCAGCCACCCCGGGACAGAGAAAAACATTCAGTACTTC. Its protein product is CASSHPGTEKNIQYF.

To note about this clone: Other nucleotide sequences in the sample specify the same CDR3. The chain is built from TRBV5-1 and TRBJ1-5, with a possible D match to TRBD1 (6 bases). CDR3 size: 14 residues. Germline CDR1 SGHRS, CDR2 YFSETQ. V was cut by 0 bases and J by 5 bases, with 9 bases left in between. The CDR3 sequence is CASSLGGLDQPQHF. CDR3 nucleotide sequence: TGCGCCAGCAGCTTGGGGGGGCTTGATCAGCCCCAGCATTTT.

This chain uses TRBV5-1 with TRBJ2-7, with D perhaps assigned TRBD1 or TRBD2 (7 bases each). Germline V gene lookup returns CDR1 SGHRS and CDR2 YFSETQ. The CDR3 runs to 16 residues. V lost 3 bases to trimming and J lost 7 bases, with 23 bases between them. The CDR3 region has the DNA TGCGCCAGCAGCTCGACACTTCAGGGGGGGGCTTGGGAGCAGTACTTC. Its translation: CASSSTLQGGAWEQYF.

The chain carries TRBV5-5 and TRBJ2-7, with D hard to call. This CDR3 region has 15 residues. V was clipped by 0 bases and J by 2 bases, with 12 bases between them. Germline CDR1 is SGHKS and CDR2 is YYEKEE (reference sequence). The CDR3 DNA sequence: TGTGCCAGCAGCTTGGAATGGGCCCGAACCTACGAGCAGTACTTC. Protein sequence: CASSLEWARTYEQYF.

This clone was observed a single time. The rearrangement uses TRBV5-1 and TRBJ2-7; D is unresolved. Germline V gene sequence: CDR1 SGHRS, CDR2 YFSETQ. V dropped 1 base and J dropped 5 bases, with 4 bases sitting between them. The CDR3 spans 11 residues. In DNA form, the CDR3 reads TGCGCCAGCAGCTTGTGGGACGAGCAGTACTTC. This codes for CASSLWDEQYF.

V and J are TRBV7-6 and TRBJ1-2, with D possibly being TRBD1 (5 bases). Per the germline V gene, CDR1 is SGHVS and CDR2 is FNYEAQ. This CDR3 is built from 13 residues. Trimming took off 3 bases at V and 5 bases at J, with 10 bases between the two ends. CDR3 residues: CASSFTRGYGYTF. Here the CDR3 DNA reads TGTGCCAGCAGCTTTACAAGGGGTTATGGCTACACCTTC.

V usage is TRBV15 and J usage is TRBJ1-4; D gene ambiguous. Germline lookup yields CDR1 LNHNV and CDR2 YYDKDF (reference sequence). The CDR3 covers 13 residues. The V gene lost 0 bases and the J gene lost 5 bases, with 4 bases spanning the gap. The CDR3 nucleotides read TGTGCCACCAGCAGAGATCTGAATGAAAAACTGTTTTTT. Translation: CATSRDLNEKLFF.

This sequence joins TRBV5-1 and TRBJ2-7; perhaps TRBD2 as D (6 bases). The CDR3 contains 14 residues. Germline V CDR1 and CDR2: SGHRS, YFSETQ. Trimming took 4 bases from V and 2 from J, leaving 13 bases between them. This chain's CDR3 is CASSPGPGAYEQYF. The CDR3 DNA sequence: TGCGCCAGCAGCCCGGGACCGGGGGCCTACGAGCAGTACTTC. The full variable domain, with the rest looked up from reference TRBV5-1 and TRBJ2-7, is KAGVTQTPRYLIKTRGQQVTLSCSPISGHRSVSWYQQTPGQGLQFLFEYFSETQRNKGNFPGRFSGRQFSNSRSEMNVSTLELGDSALYLCASSPGPGAYEQYFGPGTRLTVT.

The rearrangement links TRBV5-8 to TRBJ2-1, with no clear D. There are 15 residues in the CDR3. Germline V lookup: CDR1 SGHTS, CDR2 YDEGEE. The ends were cut back, 2 bases at V and 0 bases at J, with 9 bases in the middle. CDR3 sequence reads: CASSFETFSYNEQFF. CDR3 coding DNA: TGTGCCAGCAGCTTCGAAACCTTCTCCTACAATGAGCAGTTCTTC.

The chain recombines TRBV28 with TRBJ1-5; TRBD1 might be the D (5 bases). CDR3 length: 15 residues. Germline CDR1 and CDR2: MDHEN and SYDVKM. Trimming left V 5 bases short and J 4 bases short, with 15 bases between. As DNA, the CDR3 is TGTGCCAGCAGTGCTGCCGGGGGGGGGAATCAGCCCCAGCATTTT. Protein sequence: CASSAAGGGNQPQHF.

The V and J genes are TRBV19 and TRBJ2-7, with a weak D call TRBD1 (6 bases). Trimming shortened V by 4 bases and J by 0 bases, and 19 bases separated the two germline ends. CDR1 LNHDA and CDR2 SQIVND come from the germline V gene (reference sequence). This CDR3 has 17 amino acids. CDR3 DNA: TGTGCCAGTAGTACACCCCCCGGCAGGGGTTCCTCCTACGAGCAGTACTTC. Residues: CASSTPPGRGSSYEQYF.

The chain recombines TRBV30 with TRBJ2-7; D is possibly TRBD1 (6 bases). V was clipped by 0 bases and J by 3 bases, with 6 bases between them. This CDR3 has 12 amino acids. Germline assignment: CDR1 GTSNPN and CDR2 SVGIG (reference sequence). The DNA for the CDR3 is TGTGCCTGGAGTGTAGGGGGCTACGAGCAGTACTTC. It is translated as CAWSVGGYEQYF.

The V and J genes are TRBV15 and TRBJ2-4; D is uncertain. V was clipped by 5 bases and J by 9 bases, with 17 bases between them. The CDR3 consists of 14 residues. The germline V gene encodes CDR1 LNHNV and CDR2 YYDKDF (reference sequence). The CDR3 DNA reads as TGTGCCACCAGCGCCGAAAGGTATTTCGGCATTCAGTACTTC. Translation: CATSAERYFGIQYF.

The V call is TRBV7-8, the J call TRBJ1-1, with D possibly being TRBD1 (5 bases). CDR1 SGHVS and CDR2 FQNEAQ come from the germline V gene. Trimming took off 3 bases at V and 0 bases at J, with 20 bases between the two ends. The length of the CDR3 is 18 residues. The CDR3 sequence is CASSFNPEKGHLNTEAFF. For the CDR3, the DNA is TGTGCCAGCAGCTTTAATCCGGAAAAAGGACACCTGAACACTGAAGCTTTCTTT.

The chain employs TRBV30 and TRBJ1-1; the match to TRBD1 covers 7 bases. The CDR3 covers 13 residues. The germline CDR1 and CDR2 sequences are GTSNPN and SVGIG (reference sequence). J was trimmed by 10 bases and V by 0 bases; bases with no gene match: 8. The CDR3 sequence: CAWSVRGGGTAFF. CDR3 nucleotide sequence: TGTGCCTGGAGTGTACGCGGAGGGGGCACAGCTTTCTTT.

A single count supports this clone. This chain joins TRBV6-1 and TRBJ2-1, with D tentatively TRBD1 (6 bases). V was cut by 6 bases and J by 0 bases, with 12 bases left in between. Per germline, CDR1 MNHNS and CDR2 SASEGT. CDR3 length equals 15 residues. The CDR3 sequence is CASSPRGGSYNEQFF. CDR3 DNA sequence: TGTGCCAGCAGCCCCCGAGGGGGCTCCTACAATGAGCAGTTCTTC.

The rearrangement joins TRBV7-8 to TRBJ1-3; D gene ambiguous. Trimming pared 2 bases from V and 4 bases from J, leaving 12 bases between. CDR1 and CDR2 (germline): SGHVS, FQNEAQ. The CDR3 has 15 amino acids. The CDR3, as DNA: TGTGCCAGCAGCTTAATAACGGGGTCAGGAAACACCATATATTTT. Translating gives CASSLITGSGNTIYF.

The chain recombines TRBV7-9 with TRBJ1-2, with D possibly TRBD1 on 6 matching bases. Trimming left V 5 bases short and J 4 bases short, with 11 bases between. The CDR3 runs to 13 residues. The germline gives CDR1 SEHNR, CDR2 FQNEAQ (reference sequence). DNA for the CDR3: TGTGCCAGCAGCATGGACAGCCGCTATGGCTACACCTTC. The encoded protein is CASSMDSRYGYTF.

About this clone itself: The DNA is omitted, as the CDR3 cannot be located on it reliably, and the CDR3 follows TCRdb's listing. This chain connects TRBV11-3 to TRBJ1-1. Germline V lookup: CDR1 SGHNT, CDR2 YENEEA. Inclusive of both ends, the CDR3 amounts to 15 amino acids. CDR3: CASSSSGSRHTEAFF.